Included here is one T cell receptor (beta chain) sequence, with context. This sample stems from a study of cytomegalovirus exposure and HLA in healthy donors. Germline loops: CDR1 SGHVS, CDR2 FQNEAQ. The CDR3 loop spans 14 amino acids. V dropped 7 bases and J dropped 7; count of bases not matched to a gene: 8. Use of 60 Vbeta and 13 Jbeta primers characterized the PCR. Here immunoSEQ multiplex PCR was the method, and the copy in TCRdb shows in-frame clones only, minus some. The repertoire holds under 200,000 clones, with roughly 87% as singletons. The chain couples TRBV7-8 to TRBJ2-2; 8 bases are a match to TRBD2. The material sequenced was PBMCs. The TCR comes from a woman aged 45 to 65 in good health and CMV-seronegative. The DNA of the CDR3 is TGTGCCAGCACCCGGGGGGGCTGGGACGGGGAGCTGTTTTTT. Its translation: CASTRGGWDGELFF.